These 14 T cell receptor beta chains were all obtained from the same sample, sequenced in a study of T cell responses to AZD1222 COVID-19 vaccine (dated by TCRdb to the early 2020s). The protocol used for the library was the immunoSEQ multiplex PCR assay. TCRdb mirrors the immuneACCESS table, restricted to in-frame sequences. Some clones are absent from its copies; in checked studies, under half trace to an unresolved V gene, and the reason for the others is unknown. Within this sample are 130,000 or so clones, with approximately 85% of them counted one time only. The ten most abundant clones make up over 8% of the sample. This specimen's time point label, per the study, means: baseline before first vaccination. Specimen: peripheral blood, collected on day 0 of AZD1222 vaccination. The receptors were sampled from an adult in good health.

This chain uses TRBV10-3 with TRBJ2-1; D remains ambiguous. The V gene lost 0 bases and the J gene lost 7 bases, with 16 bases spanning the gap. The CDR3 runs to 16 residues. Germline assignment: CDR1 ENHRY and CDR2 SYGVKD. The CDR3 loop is CAISESPQKRPNEQFF. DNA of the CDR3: TGTGCCATCAGTGAGTCCCCCCAAAAACGCCCGAATGAGCAGTTCTTC.

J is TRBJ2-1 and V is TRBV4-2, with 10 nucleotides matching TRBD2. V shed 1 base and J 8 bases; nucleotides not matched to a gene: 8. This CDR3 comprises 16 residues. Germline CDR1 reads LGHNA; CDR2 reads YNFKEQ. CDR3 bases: TGTGCCAGCAGCCAAGTCAGCGGGGGGGCTCGGGATGAGCAGTTCTTC. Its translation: CASSQVSGGARDEQFF.

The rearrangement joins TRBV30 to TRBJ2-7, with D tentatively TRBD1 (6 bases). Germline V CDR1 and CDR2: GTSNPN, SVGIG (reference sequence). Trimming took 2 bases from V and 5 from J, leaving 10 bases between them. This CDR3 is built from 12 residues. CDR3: CAWSIQGHEQYF. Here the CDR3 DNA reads TGTGCCTGGAGTATACAGGGTCACGAGCAGTACTTC.

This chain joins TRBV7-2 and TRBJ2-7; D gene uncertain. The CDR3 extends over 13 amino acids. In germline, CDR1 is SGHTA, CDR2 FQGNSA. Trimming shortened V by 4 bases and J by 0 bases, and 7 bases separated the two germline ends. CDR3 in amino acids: CASSSYLSYEQYF. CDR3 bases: TGTGCCAGCAGCTCCTACCTCTCCTACGAGCAGTACTTC.

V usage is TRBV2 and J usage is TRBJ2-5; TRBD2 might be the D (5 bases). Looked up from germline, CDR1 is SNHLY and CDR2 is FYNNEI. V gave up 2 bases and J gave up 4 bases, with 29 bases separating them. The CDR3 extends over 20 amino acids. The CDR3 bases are TGTGCCAGCAGTGAACCCAGGTTCGCAGCGGCTCGAAGGTCAGGAGAGACCCAGTACTTC. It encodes CASSEPRFAAARRSGETQYF.

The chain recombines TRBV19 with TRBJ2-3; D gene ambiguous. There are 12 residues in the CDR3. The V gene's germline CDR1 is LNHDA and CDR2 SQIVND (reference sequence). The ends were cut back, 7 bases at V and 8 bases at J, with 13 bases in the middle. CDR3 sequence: CASTGAMGTQYF. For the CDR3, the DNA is TGTGCCAGTACCGGTGCGATGGGTACGCAGTATTTT. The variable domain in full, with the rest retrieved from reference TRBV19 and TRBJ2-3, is DGGITQSPKYLFRKEGQNVTLSCEQNLNHDAMYWYRQDPGQGLRLIYYSQIVNDFQKGDIAEGYSVSREKKESFPLTVTSAQKNPTAFYLCASTGAMGTQYFGPGTRLTVL.

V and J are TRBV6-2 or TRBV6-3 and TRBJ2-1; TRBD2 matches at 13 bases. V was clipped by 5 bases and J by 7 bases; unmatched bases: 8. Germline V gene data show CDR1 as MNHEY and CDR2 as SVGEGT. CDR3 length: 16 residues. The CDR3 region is CASSDPTSGRRNEQFF. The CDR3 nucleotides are TGTGCCAGCAGTGACCCGACTAGCGGGAGGAGGAATGAGCAGTTCTTC.

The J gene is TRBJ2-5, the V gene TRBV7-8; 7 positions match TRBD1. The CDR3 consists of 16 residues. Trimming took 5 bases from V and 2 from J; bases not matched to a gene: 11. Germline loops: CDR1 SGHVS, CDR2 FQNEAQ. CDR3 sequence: CASSPRTPTGQETQYF. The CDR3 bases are TGTGCCAGCAGCCCACGAACCCCGACAGGGCAAGAGACCCAGTACTTC.

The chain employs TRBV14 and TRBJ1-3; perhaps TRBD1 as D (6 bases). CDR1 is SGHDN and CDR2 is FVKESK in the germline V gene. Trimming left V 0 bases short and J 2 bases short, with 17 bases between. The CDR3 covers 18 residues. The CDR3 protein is CASSQDVYNRAAGNTIYF. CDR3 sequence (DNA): TGTGCCAGCAGCCAAGATGTCTACAACAGGGCGGCTGGAAACACCATATATTTT. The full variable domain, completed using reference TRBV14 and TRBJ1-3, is EAGVTQFPSHSVIEKGQTVTLRCDPISGHDNLYWYRRVMGKEIKFLLHFVKESKQDESGMPNNRFLAERTGGTYSTLKVQPAELEDSGVYFCASSQDVYNRAAGNTIYFGEGSWLTVV.

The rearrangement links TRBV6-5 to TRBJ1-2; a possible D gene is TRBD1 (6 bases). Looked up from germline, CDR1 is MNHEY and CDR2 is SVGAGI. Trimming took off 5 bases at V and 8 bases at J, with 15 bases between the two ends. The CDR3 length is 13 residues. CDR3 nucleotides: TGTGCCAGCAGTATCGACAGGAGGGAAGGCTACACCTTC. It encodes CASSIDRREGYTF.

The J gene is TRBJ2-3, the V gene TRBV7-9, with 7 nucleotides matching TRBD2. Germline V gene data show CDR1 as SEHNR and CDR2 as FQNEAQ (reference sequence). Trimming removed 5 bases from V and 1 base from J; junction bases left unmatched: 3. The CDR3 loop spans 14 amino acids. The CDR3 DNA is TGTGCCAGCAGCGGGGGGGACCGCACAGATACGCAGTATTTT. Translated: CASSGGDRTDTQYF.

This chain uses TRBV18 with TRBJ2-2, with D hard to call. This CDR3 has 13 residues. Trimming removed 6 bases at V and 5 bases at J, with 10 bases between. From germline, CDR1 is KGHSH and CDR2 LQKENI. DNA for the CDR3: TGTGCCAGCTCGGGTGTGGAGACCGGGGAGCTGTTTTTT. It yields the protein CASSGVETGELFF.

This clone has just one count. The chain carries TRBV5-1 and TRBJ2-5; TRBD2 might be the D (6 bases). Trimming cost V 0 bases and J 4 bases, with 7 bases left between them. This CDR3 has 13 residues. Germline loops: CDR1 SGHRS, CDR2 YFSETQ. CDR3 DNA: TGCGCCAGCAGCTTGGTGGAGGGAGAGACCCAGTACTTC. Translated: CASSLVEGETQYF.

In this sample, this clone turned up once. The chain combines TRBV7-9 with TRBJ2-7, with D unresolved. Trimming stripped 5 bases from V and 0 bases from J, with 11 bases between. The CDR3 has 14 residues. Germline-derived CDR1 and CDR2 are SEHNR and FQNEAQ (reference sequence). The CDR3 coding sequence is TGTGCCAGCAGCCCCCAACAGAGCTCCTACGAGCAGTACTTC. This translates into CASSPQQSSYEQYF.